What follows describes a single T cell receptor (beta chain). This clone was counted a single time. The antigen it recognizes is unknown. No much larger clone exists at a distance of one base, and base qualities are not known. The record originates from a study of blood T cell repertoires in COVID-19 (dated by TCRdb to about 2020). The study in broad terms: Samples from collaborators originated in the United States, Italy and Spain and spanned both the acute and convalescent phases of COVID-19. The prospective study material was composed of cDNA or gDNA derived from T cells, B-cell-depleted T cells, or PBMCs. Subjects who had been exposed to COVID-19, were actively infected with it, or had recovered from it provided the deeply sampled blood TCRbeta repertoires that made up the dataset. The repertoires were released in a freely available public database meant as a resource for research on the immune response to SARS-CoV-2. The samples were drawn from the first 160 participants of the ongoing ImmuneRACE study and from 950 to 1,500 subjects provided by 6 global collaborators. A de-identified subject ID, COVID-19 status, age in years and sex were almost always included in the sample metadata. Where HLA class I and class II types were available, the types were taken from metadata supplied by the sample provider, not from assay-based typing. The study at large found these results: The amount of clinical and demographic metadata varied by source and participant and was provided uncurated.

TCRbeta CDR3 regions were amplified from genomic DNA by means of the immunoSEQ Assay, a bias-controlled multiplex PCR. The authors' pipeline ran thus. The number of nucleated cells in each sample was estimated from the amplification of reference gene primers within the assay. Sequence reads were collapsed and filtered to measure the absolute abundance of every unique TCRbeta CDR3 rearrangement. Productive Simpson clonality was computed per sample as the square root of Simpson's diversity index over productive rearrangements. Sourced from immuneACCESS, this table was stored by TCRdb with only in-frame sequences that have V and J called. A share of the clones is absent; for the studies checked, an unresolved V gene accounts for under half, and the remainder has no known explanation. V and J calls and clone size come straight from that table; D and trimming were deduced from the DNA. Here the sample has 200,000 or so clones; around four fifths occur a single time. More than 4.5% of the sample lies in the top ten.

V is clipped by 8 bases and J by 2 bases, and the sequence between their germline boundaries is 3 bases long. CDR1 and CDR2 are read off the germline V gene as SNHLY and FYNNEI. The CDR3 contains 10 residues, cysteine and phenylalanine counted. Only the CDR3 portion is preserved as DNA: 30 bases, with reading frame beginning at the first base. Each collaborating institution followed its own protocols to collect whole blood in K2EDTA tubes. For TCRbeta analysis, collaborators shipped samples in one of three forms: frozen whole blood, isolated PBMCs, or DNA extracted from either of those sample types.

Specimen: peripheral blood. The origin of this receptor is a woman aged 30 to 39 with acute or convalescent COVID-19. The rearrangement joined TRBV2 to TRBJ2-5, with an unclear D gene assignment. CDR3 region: CASRQETQYF. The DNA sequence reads TGTGCCAGCCGTCAAGAGACCCAGTACTTC.